A single sample gave rise to the 3 T cell receptor beta chains below, sequenced in a study of control samples from healthy donors and cancer patients. Data came from immunoSEQ multiplex PCR; TCRdb stores just in-frame clones and leaves some out. The sample yields 150,000 to 200,000 clones, approximately 96% seen once. Sequenced material: blood. These receptors were collected from a woman aged 25 to 45 in good health.

This chain joins TRBV5-4 and TRBJ2-5; TRBD2 matches at 9 bases. J gave up 5 bases and V 7 bases, and 9 bases lay outside the gene matches. This CDR3 has 14 amino acids. Germline CDR1 and CDR2: SGHNT and YYREEE (reference sequence). The CDR3: CASSASGKLETQYF. The CDR3 coding sequence is TGTGCCAGCTCGGCTAGCGGGAAGCTCGAGACCCAGTACTTC.

This chain uses TRBV5-1 with TRBJ2-5, with 15 bases fitting TRBD2. Looked up from germline, CDR1 is SGHRS and CDR2 is YFSETQ. V shed 4 bases, J shed 5 bases, and the junction held 9 bases outside the gene matches. The CDR3 spans 17 residues. CDR3 loop: CASSPGLAGGRLETQYF. CDR3 nucleotides: TGCGCCAGCAGCCCGGGACTAGCGGGAGGACGACTCGAGACCCAGTACTTC.

The chain carries TRBV7-2 and TRBJ2-3, with TRBD1 as a possible D gene (7 bases). Trimming left V 2 bases short and J 0 bases short, with 18 bases between. The CDR3 totals 18 residues. Germline V gene lookup returns CDR1 SGHTA and CDR2 FQGNSA. This CDR3 reads CASSLRGRGATSTDTQYF. The CDR3 DNA sequence: TGTGCCAGCAGCTTAAGGGGCAGGGGGGCGACTAGCACAGATACGCAGTATTTT.